The present TCR beta chain was sequenced within a study of shared clonotypes between healthy human individuals. Genomic DNA (from each subset) was split evenly across several immunoSEQ plates. Template for every sorted-subset replicate PCR totaled about 0.2 ug DNA, 25,000 to 35,000 T cell genomes. Some clones are missing from TCRdb's copy, which holds only in-frame ones; the method was immunoSEQ multiplex PCR. The sample records around 1.9 million clones, about 92% being singletons. The CDR3 contains 14 residues. The V end was cut by 5 bases, the J end by 5 bases, with 15 bases between. Germline V gene lookup returns CDR1 SGHVS and CDR2 FNYEAQ. In the naive CD8 group, cells lacked CD45RO and were positively selected for CCR7, so terminally differentiated effector memory CD45RA+ cells were left out.

V and J are TRBV7-6 and TRBJ2-5; D may match TRBD1 or TRBD2 (7 bases each). The sequence was obtained from a man aged 18 to 29 in good health. Some clones in this sample may be carry-over from other donors' samples. Sequencing input: naive CD8+ T cells from PBMCs. For the CDR3, the DNA is TGTGCCAGCAGCCAGGGGGGGGCGGTGGAGACCCAGTACTTC. Amino acids: CASSQGGAVETQYF.